The rows below give T cell receptor beta chains drawn from one sample of a study of blood T cells in healthy people across ages. Each CDR3 protein is one row after TCRdb ran MiXCR on the 5' RACE reads. The table has roughly 930,000 distinct CDR3 sequences, about 44% seen once. Sequenced input: blood. Receptors originate from a man aged 25-40 years in good health. Both conserved end residues are part of each CDR3. The D gene is left open where the match is weak. Size tells how often a clone was seen (once, few, many) or the class of an expanded clone, and some rows leave it out.

V gene,clone size,J gene,D gene,CDR3 DNA,CDR3 protein
TRBV20-1,once,TRBJ2-3,TRBD2,TGCAGTGCTAGAGCCGGGACTAGTGGCACAGATACGCGGTATTTT,CSARAGTSGTDTRYF
TRBV12-3/TRBV12-4,NA,TRBJ1-2,NA,TGTGCCAGCAGTTTTTTGGCATATGGCTACACCTTC,CASSFLAYGYTF
TRBV20-1,few,TRBJ2-7,NA,TGCAGTGCTAGAGATCGACAGATCAACGAGCAGTACTTC,CSARDRQINEQYF
TRBV20-1,NA,TRBJ2-5,TRBD1,TGCAGTGCTAGGGGGGGACAGGCGGACCGAGGAATAGAGACCCAGTACTTC,CSARGGQADRGIETQYF
TRBV5-5,NA,TRBJ2-7,NA,TGTGCCAGCAGCTTCCAAGATACCTCCTACGAGCAGTACTTC,CASSFQDTSYEQYF
TRBV10-3,NA,TRBJ2-7,TRBD1,TGTGCCATCAGTGAGGGGACAGGGACAGAGCAGTACTTC,CAISEGTGTEQYF
TRBV21-1,few,TRBJ1-1,NA,TGTGCCAGCAGCGGAGGAGGACGGACGAACACTGAAGCTTTCTTT,CASSGGGRTNTEAFF
TRBV7-9,few,TRBJ2-1,TRBD1,TGTGCCAGCAGCGCGACAGGGGTAGGCAATGAGCAGTTCTTC,CASSATGVGNEQFF
TRBV6-6,NA,TRBJ2-1,NA,TGTGCCAGCAGTTCGCAGGGTTCCATCGATGAGCAGTTCTTC,CASSSQGSIDEQFF
TRBV28,NA,TRBJ2-7,NA,TGTGCCAGCAGTAAACGGGGGACCGGGGTCTCCTACGAGCAGTACTTC,CASSKRGTGVSYEQYF
TRBV20-1,few,TRBJ2-7,TRBD2,TGCAGTGCTAGATCCACTAGCGGGAGAACCTACGAGCAGTACTTC,CSARSTSGRTYEQYF